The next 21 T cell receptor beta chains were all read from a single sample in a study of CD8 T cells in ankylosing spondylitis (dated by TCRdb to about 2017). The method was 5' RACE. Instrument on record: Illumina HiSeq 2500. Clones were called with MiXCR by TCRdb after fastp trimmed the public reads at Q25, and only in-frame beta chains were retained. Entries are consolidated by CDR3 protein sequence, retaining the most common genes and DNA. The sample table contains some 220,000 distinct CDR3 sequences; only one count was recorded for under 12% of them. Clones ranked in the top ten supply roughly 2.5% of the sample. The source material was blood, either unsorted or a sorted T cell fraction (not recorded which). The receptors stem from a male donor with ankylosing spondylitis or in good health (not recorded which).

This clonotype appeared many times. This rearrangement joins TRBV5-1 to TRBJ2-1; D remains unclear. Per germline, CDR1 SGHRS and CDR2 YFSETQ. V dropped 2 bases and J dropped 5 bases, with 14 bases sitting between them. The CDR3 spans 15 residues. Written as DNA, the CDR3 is TGCGCCAGCAGCTTTCAGGTTGGCGAGAACAATGAGCAGTTCTTC. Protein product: CASSFQVGENNEQFF.

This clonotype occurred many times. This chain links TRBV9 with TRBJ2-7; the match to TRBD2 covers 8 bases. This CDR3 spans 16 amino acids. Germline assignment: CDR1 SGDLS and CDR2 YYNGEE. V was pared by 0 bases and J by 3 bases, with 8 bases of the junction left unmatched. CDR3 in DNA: TGTGCCAGCAGCGTAGACGCGGGGGGAGCCTTCTACGAGCAGTACTTC. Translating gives CASSVDAGGAFYEQYF.

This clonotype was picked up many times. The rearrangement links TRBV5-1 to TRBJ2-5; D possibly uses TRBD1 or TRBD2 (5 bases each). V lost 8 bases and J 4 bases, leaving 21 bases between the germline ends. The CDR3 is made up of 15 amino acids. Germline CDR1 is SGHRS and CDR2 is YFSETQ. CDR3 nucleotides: TGCGCCAGTGCTAATGACCCCCAGAGGGGAGAGACCCAGTACTTC. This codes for CASANDPQRGETQYF.

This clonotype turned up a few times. The CDR3 sequence is CASSPRRGSGANVLTF. CDR3 DNA sequence: TGTGCCAGCAGCCCCCGTCGAGGCTCTGGGGCCAACGTCCTGACTTTC. V usage is TRBV7-2 and J usage is TRBJ2-6; no clear D. Per germline, CDR1 SGHTA and CDR2 FQGNSA. CDR3 size: 16 residues. Trimming pared 5 bases from V and 0 bases from J, leaving 11 bases between. The full variable domain, in which reference TRBV7-2 and TRBJ2-6 provide the parts outside the CDR3, is GAGVSQSPSNKVTEKGKDVELRCDPISGHTALYWYRQSLGQGLEFLIYFQGNSAPDKSGLPSDRFSAERTGGSVSTLTIQRTQQEDSAVYLCASSPRRGSGANVLTFGAGSRLTVL.

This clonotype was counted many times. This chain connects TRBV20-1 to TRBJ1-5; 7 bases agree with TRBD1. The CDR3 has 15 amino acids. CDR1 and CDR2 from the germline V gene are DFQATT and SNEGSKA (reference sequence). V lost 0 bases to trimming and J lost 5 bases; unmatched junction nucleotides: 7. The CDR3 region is CSARDEKGGHQPQHF. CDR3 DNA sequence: TGCAGTGCTAGAGATGAAAAAGGGGGCCATCAGCCCCAGCATTTT.

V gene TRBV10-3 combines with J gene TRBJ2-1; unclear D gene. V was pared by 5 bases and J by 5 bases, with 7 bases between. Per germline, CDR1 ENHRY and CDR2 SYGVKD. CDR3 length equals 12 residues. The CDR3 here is CAISRADNEQFF. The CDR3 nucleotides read TGTGCCATCAGTCGGGCAGACAATGAGCAGTTCTTC.

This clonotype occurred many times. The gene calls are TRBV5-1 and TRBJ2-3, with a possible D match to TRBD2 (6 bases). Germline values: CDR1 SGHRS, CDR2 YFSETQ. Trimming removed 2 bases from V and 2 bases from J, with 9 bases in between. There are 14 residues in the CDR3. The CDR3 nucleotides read TGCGCCAGCAGCTTCGGGGGATACACAGATACGCAGTATTTT. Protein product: CASSFGGYTDTQYF.

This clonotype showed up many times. CDR3 nucleotide sequence: TGTGCCAGCAGCTTAGCCGGCGCGGGAGAGGCCTACAATGAGCAGTTCTTC. This encodes CASSLAGAGEAYNEQFF. V and J are TRBV7-6 and TRBJ2-1; 7 bases line up with TRBD2. The length of the CDR3 is 17 residues. The J segment lost 2 bases and the V segment lost 0 bases, leaving 7 bases of the junction unmatched. Germline-derived CDR1 and CDR2 are SGHVS and FNYEAQ.

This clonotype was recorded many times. The chain's CDR3 is CSARGRSPPDTQYF. The CDR3 DNA follows: TGCAGTGCTAGAGGCAGGTCGCCCCCAGATACGCAGTATTTT. The chain employs TRBV20-1 and TRBJ2-3; D gene uncertain. Looked up from germline, CDR1 is DFQATT and CDR2 is SNEGSKA (reference sequence). The CDR3 contains 14 residues. The V end was cut by 1 base, the J end by 4 bases, with 12 bases between.

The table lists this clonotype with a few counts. The chain's CDR3 is CASSLAGSIFQETQYF. The CDR3 DNA reads as TGTGCCAGCAGCTTAGCGGGGTCTATTTTCCAAGAGACCCAGTACTTC. The chain employs TRBV7-6 and TRBJ2-5; D not resolved. This CDR3 region has 16 residues. V dropped 0 bases and J dropped 1 base, with 12 bases sitting between them. The germline CDR1 and CDR2 sequences are SGHVS and FNYEAQ.

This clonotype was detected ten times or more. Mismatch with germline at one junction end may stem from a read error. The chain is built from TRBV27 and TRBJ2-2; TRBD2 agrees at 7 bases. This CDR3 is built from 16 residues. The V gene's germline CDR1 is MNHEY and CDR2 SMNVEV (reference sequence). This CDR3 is CASSISGTTNTGELFF. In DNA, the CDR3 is TGTGCCAGCAGTATATCCGGGACTACGAACACCGGGGAGCTGTTTTTT.

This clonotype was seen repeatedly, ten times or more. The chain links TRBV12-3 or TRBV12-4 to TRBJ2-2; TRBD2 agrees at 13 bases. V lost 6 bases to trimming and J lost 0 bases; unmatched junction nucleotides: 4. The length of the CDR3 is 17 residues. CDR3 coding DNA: TGTGCCAGCAGCGGACTAGCGGGGGAGTCGAACACCGGGGAGCTGTTTTTT. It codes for CASSGLAGESNTGELFF.

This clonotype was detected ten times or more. The CDR3 spells CASSLDRVKGSPLHF. DNA for the CDR3: TGTGCCAGCAGTTTAGACAGGGTAAAAGGTTCACCCCTCCACTTT. The chain has TRBV27 and TRBJ1-6, with 7 bases identical to TRBD1. Per germline, CDR1 MNHEY and CDR2 SMNVEV (reference sequence). V lost 2 bases and J lost 9; bases outside the gene matches: 7. The CDR3 extends over 15 amino acids.

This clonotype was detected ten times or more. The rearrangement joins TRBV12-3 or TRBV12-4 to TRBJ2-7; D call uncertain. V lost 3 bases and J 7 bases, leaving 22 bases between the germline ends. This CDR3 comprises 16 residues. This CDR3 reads CASSFNYEPIPGEQYF. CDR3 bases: TGTGCCAGCAGTTTTAATTACGAGCCTATCCCCGGTGAGCAGTACTTC.

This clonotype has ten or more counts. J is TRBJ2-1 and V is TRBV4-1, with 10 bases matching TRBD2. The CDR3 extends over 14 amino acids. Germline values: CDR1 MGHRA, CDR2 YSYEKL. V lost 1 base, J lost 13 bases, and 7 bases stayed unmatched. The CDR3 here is CASSQASGGGRQFF. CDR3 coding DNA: TGCGCCAGCAGCCAAGCTAGCGGGGGAGGCAGACAGTTCTTC.

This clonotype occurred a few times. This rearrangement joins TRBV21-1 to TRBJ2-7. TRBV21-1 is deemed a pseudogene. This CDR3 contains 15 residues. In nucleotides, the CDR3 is TGTGCCAGCAGCAAAGATACAGGCAGTTCCTACGAGCAGTACTTC. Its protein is CASSKDTGSSYEQYF.

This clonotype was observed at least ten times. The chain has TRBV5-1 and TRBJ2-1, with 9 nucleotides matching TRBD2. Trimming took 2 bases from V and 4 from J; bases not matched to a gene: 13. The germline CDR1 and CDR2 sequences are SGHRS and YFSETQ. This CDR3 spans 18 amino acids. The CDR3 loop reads CASSLGDSGSFRYNEQFF. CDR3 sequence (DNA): TGCGCCAGCAGCTTAGGAGATAGCGGGAGTTTTAGGTACAATGAGCAGTTCTTC. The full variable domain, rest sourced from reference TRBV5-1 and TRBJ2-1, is KAGVTQTPRYLIKTRGQQVTLSCSPISGHRSVSWYQQTPGQGLQFLFEYFSETQRNKGNFPGRFSGRQFSNSRSEMNVSTLELGDSALYLCASSLGDSGSFRYNEQFFGPGTRLTVL.

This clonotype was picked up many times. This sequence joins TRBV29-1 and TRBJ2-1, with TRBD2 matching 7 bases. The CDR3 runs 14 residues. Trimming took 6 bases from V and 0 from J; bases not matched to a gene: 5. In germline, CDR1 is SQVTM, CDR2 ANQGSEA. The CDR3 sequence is CSVRGISSYNEQFF. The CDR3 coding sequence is TGCAGCGTGCGGGGGATCAGCTCCTACAATGAGCAGTTCTTC.

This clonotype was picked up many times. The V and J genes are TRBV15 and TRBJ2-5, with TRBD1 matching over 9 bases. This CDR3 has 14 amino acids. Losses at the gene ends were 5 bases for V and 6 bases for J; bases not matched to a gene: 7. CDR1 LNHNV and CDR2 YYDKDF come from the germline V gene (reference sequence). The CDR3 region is CATSPGQGRQTQYF. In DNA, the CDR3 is TGTGCCACCAGCCCGGGACAGGGTCGACAGACCCAGTACTTC.

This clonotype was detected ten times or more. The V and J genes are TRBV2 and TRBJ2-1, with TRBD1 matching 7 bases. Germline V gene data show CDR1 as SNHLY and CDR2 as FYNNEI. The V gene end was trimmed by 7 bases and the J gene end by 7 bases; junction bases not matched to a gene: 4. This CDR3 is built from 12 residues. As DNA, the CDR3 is TGTGCCAGCAAGGGGGCGCAGAATGAGCAGTTCTTC. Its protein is CASKGAQNEQFF.

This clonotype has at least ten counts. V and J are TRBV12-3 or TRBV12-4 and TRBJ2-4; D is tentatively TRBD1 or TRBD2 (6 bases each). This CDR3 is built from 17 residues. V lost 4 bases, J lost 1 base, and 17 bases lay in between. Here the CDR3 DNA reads TGTGCCAGCAGTTCGGTTCTAGGGGGGATTGCCAAAAACATTCAGTACTTC. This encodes CASSSVLGGIAKNIQYF.